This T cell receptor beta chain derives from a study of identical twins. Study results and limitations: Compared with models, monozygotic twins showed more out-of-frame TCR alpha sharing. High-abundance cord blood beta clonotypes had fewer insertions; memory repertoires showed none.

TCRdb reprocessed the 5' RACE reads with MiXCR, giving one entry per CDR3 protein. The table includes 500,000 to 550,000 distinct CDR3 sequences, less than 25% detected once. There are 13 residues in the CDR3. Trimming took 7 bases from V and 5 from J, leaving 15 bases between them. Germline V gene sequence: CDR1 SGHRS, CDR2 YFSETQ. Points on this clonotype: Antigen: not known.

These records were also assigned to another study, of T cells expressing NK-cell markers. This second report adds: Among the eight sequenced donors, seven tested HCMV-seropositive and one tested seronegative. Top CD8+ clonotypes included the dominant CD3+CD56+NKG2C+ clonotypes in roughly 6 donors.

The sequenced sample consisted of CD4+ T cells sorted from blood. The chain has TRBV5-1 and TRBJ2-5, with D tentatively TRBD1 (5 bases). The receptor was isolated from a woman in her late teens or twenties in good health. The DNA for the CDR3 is TGCGCCAGCGAACCGTCCCCAGGGGAGACCCAGTACTTC. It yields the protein CASEPSPGETQYF.